The 2 T cell receptor beta chains given below trace back to one sample, sequenced in a study of regulatory and conventional T cells in breast cancer. One entry per CDR3 protein results from TCRdb running MiXCR on the PCR reads. The sample carries about 1,300 distinct CDR3 sequences, around three quarters recorded once. The source material was regulatory T cells from blood. All receptors derive from a male donor in good health.

The rearrangement links TRBV24-1 to TRBJ1-2; D remains ambiguous. The CDR3 length is 14 residues. The V end lost 4 bases, the J end lost 2 bases, and 10 bases lay between the germline ends. From germline, CDR1 is KGHDR and CDR2 SFDVKD. The CDR3 DNA reads TGTGCCACCAGTGAGCCGGACGGAAACTATGGCTACACCTTC. Its protein product is CATSEPDGNYGYTF.

This chain uses TRBV7-8 with TRBJ2-4; TRBD2 matches 7 bases. This CDR3 is built from 22 residues. The V segment lost 5 bases and the J segment 0 bases; nucleotides outside the gene matches: 25. CDR1 is SGHVS, CDR2 FQNEAQ, per germline. CDR3 nucleotides: TGTGCCAGCAGCCCGGCGGGGGACGGTTGGACGCGTTTCGACCTAGCCAAAAACATTCAGTACTTC. Its protein product is CASSPAGDGWTRFDLAKNIQYF.